This is a list of T cell receptor beta chains from one sample in a study of early T cells in non-severe SARS-CoV-2 infection. Using its own MiXCR run on the 5' RACE reads, TCRdb lists one record per CDR3 protein. In the table there are tens of thousands of distinct CDR3 sequences, about 14% of which are singletons. The specimen comprised whole blood, sampled at baseline. Receptor source: an adult who was a healthcare worker with PCR-confirmed SARS-CoV-2 infection or an uninfected control (not recorded which). The CDR3 runs from the conserved cysteine through the conserved F or W. A D gene is named only where the DNA matches it firmly. Only some rows state a clone size, as once, few, many or a class for expanded clones.

CDR3aa: CSARDPVSGNTIYF
CDR3nt: TGCAGTGCTAGAGATCCAGTCTCTGGAAACACCATATATTTT
abundance: -
d_gene: -
j_gene: TRBJ1-3
v_gene: TRBV20-1

CDR3aa: CASSLWSRDEQFF
CDR3nt: TGTGCCAGCAGTTTGTGGTCTAGGGATGAGCAGTTCTTC
abundance: many
d_gene: -
j_gene: TRBJ2-1
v_gene: TRBV6-5

CDR3aa: CASSYDSGNTIYF
CDR3nt: TGTGCCAGCAGTTACGACTCTGGAAACACCATATATTTT
abundance: few
d_gene: -
j_gene: TRBJ1-3
v_gene: TRBV12-3/TRBV12-4

CDR3aa: CASSYRVLGPNTEAFF
CDR3nt: TGTGCCAGCAGTTACAGGGTACTGGGCCCGAACACTGAAGCTTTCTTT
abundance: few
d_gene: -
j_gene: TRBJ1-1
v_gene: TRBV6-5

CDR3aa: CASSHGGTSGYNEQFF
CDR3nt: TGTGCCAGCAGTCACGGGGGGACTAGCGGGTACAATGAGCAGTTCTTC
abundance: -
d_gene: TRBD2
j_gene: TRBJ2-1
v_gene: TRBV6-5

CDR3aa: CASSQDHRGEQFF
CDR3nt: TGCGCCAGCAGCCAAGATCACCGGGGTGAGCAGTTCTTC
abundance: few
d_gene: -
j_gene: TRBJ2-1
v_gene: TRBV4-1

CDR3aa: CASSLRGIDEQFF
CDR3nt: TGTGCCAGCAGCTTAAGGGGAATCGATGAGCAGTTCTTC
abundance: many
d_gene: -
j_gene: TRBJ2-1
v_gene: TRBV7-9

CDR3aa: CSAALAGGTHF
CDR3nt: TGCAGCGCTGCTCTAGCGGGAGGAACCCACTTC
abundance: -
d_gene: TRBD2
j_gene: TRBJ2-7
v_gene: TRBV29-1

CDR3aa: CASSEERRAYNEQFF
CDR3nt: TGTGCCAGCAGTGAAGAGAGGCGCGCCTACAATGAGCAGTTCTTC
abundance: -
d_gene: -
j_gene: TRBJ2-1
v_gene: TRBV2

CDR3aa: CASSFWDRSYEQYF
CDR3nt: TGTGCCAGCAGTTTTTGGGACAGGAGCTACGAGCAGTACTTC
abundance: -
d_gene: TRBD1
j_gene: TRBJ2-7
v_gene: TRBV12-3/TRBV12-4

CDR3aa: CASSPWLAGAGELFF
CDR3nt: TGTGCCTCCTCCCCCTGGCTAGCGGGAGCCGGGGAGCTGTTTTTT
abundance: few
d_gene: TRBD2
j_gene: TRBJ2-2
v_gene: TRBV30

CDR3aa: CASSLEYEQFF
CDR3nt: TGTGCCAGCAGCTTAGAATATGAGCAGTTCTTC
abundance: many
d_gene: -
j_gene: TRBJ2-1
v_gene: TRBV7-8

CDR3aa: CASSLGQGLYEQYF
CDR3nt: TGTGCCAGCAGCTTAGGACAGGGGCTCTACGAGCAGTACTTC
abundance: many
d_gene: TRBD1
j_gene: TRBJ2-7
v_gene: TRBV7-6

CDR3aa: CASRTSGPPETQYF
CDR3nt: TGCGCCAGCAGGACTAGCGGTCCCCCAGAGACCCAGTACTTC
abundance: many
d_gene: TRBD2
j_gene: TRBJ2-5
v_gene: TRBV10-2

CDR3aa: CSARGQGRGYTF
CDR3nt: TGCAGTGCTAGAGGACAGGGCCGAGGCTACACCTTC
abundance: few
d_gene: TRBD1
j_gene: TRBJ1-2
v_gene: TRBV20-1

CDR3aa: CASSYGPTGELFF
CDR3nt: TGTGCCAGCAGTTATGGTCCAACCGGGGAGCTGTTTTTT
abundance: few
d_gene: -
j_gene: TRBJ2-2
v_gene: TRBV6-5

CDR3aa: CASSLWTSGRGGTDTQYF
CDR3nt: TGTGCCAGCAGTTTATGGACTAGCGGGAGAGGGGGCACAGATACGCAGTATTTT
abundance: few
d_gene: TRBD2
j_gene: TRBJ2-3
v_gene: TRBV28

CDR3aa: CASSEGTGILYEQYF
CDR3nt: TGTGCCAGCAGTGAAGGGACAGGGATCCTCTACGAGCAGTACTTC
abundance: many
d_gene: TRBD1
j_gene: TRBJ2-7
v_gene: TRBV2

CDR3aa: CASSLKGHRSYNEQFF
CDR3nt: TGTGCCAGCAGTTTAAAGGGACACCGCTCCTACAATGAGCAGTTCTTC
abundance: -
d_gene: -
j_gene: TRBJ2-1
v_gene: TRBV27

CDR3aa: CSARVLGGLNTEAFF
CDR3nt: TGCAGTGCTAGAGTCTTAGGGGGGCTAAACACTGAAGCTTTCTTT
abundance: few
d_gene: -
j_gene: TRBJ1-1
v_gene: TRBV20-1

CDR3aa: CATSRHPGGVVGYTF
CDR3nt: TGTGCCACCAGCAGACATCCAGGGGGCGTAGTGGGCTACACCTTC
abundance: -
d_gene: TRBD1
j_gene: TRBJ1-2
v_gene: TRBV15

CDR3aa: CASRRTQGWREKLFF
CDR3nt: TGTGCCAGCAGAAGGACACAGGGCTGGCGGGAAAAACTGTTTTTT
abundance: many
d_gene: -
j_gene: TRBJ1-4
v_gene: TRBV6-5

CDR3aa: CASRGTSGNTGELFF
CDR3nt: TGTGCCAGCAGGGGGACTAGCGGGAACACCGGGGAGCTGTTTTTT
abundance: -
d_gene: TRBD2
j_gene: TRBJ2-2
v_gene: TRBV2

CDR3aa: CASSWSLNNRTQYF
CDR3nt: TGTGCCAGCAGCTGGAGCTTGAATAACAGGACCCAGTACTTC
abundance: -
d_gene: -
j_gene: TRBJ2-5
v_gene: TRBV7-3

CDR3aa: CASRRDRASHSNQPQHF
CDR3nt: TGTGCCAGCAGGAGGGACAGGGCCTCTCATAGCAATCAGCCCCAGCATTTT
abundance: -
d_gene: TRBD1
j_gene: TRBJ1-5
v_gene: TRBV28

CDR3aa: CASSFPGPDTQYF
CDR3nt: TGTGCCAGCAGCTTCCCTGGGCCAGATACGCAGTATTTT
abundance: -
d_gene: -
j_gene: TRBJ2-3
v_gene: TRBV7-2

CDR3aa: CASSGEDNTDTQYF
CDR3nt: TGTGCCAGCAGTGGGGAGGATAACACAGATACGCAGTATTTT
abundance: many
d_gene: -
j_gene: TRBJ2-3
v_gene: TRBV28

CDR3aa: CASSLSGTLGTDTQYF
CDR3nt: TGTGCCAGCAGCCTCTCCGGGACCCTCGGCACAGATACGCAGTATTTT
abundance: many
d_gene: -
j_gene: TRBJ2-3
v_gene: TRBV3-1

CDR3aa: CASRLNRELSGYTF
CDR3nt: TGTGCCAGCAGACTCAACAGGGAACTGAGTGGCTACACCTTC
abundance: -
d_gene: -
j_gene: TRBJ1-2
v_gene: TRBV7-2

CDR3aa: CAIGPGTGMYEQYF
CDR3nt: TGTGCCATCGGGCCCGGGACAGGGATGTACGAGCAGTACTTC
abundance: few
d_gene: TRBD1
j_gene: TRBJ2-7
v_gene: TRBV10-3

CDR3aa: CAWSIYLQGSTEAFF
CDR3nt: TGTGCCTGGAGTATATATCTACAGGGTTCCACTGAAGCTTTCTTT
abundance: -
d_gene: -
j_gene: TRBJ1-1
v_gene: TRBV30

CDR3aa: CASSRDGTPKSGQYF
CDR3nt: TGTGCCAGCAGCCGCGATGGGACCCCGAAATCGGGCCAGTACTTC
abundance: -
d_gene: -
j_gene: TRBJ2-5
v_gene: TRBV3-1

CDR3aa: CASSFGTSRTGELFF
CDR3nt: TGTGCCAGCAGTTTTGGGACTAGTAGAACCGGGGAGCTGTTTTTT
abundance: few
d_gene: TRBD2
j_gene: TRBJ2-2
v_gene: TRBV27

CDR3aa: CASTETLSSYNEQFF
CDR3nt: TGTGCCAGCACCGAGACTTTAAGCTCCTACAATGAGCAGTTCTTC
abundance: many
d_gene: -
j_gene: TRBJ2-1
v_gene: TRBV2

CDR3aa: CSVGGAERETQYF
CDR3nt: TGCAGCGTTGGGGGGGCAGAGCGAGAGACCCAGTACTTC
abundance: many
d_gene: -
j_gene: TRBJ2-5
v_gene: TRBV29-1

CDR3aa: CASSFSGLTQYF
CDR3nt: TGTGCCAGCAGTTTCAGCGGTTTGACGCAGTATTTT
abundance: -
d_gene: -
j_gene: TRBJ2-3
v_gene: TRBV28

CDR3aa: CASRPLKRYSDTQYF
CDR3nt: TGTGCCAGCAGACCCCTAAAGCGGTATTCAGATACGCAGTATTTT
abundance: few
d_gene: -
j_gene: TRBJ2-3
v_gene: TRBV28

CDR3aa: CASSVSAGARYEQYF
CDR3nt: TGTGCCAGCAGCGTATCGGCGGGAGCAAGGTACGAGCAGTACTTC
abundance: many
d_gene: TRBD2
j_gene: TRBJ2-7
v_gene: TRBV9

CDR3aa: CASSPSAGAPRGGELFF
CDR3nt: TGTGCCAGCAGCCCCTCGGCGGGAGCCCCCCGGGGCGGGGAGCTGTTTTTT
abundance: -
d_gene: TRBD2
j_gene: TRBJ2-2
v_gene: TRBV3-1

CDR3aa: CASSSAGAWGTEAFF
CDR3nt: TGTGCCAGCAGCAGTGCAGGGGCGTGGGGCACTGAAGCTTTCTTT
abundance: -
d_gene: -
j_gene: TRBJ1-1
v_gene: TRBV28

CDR3aa: CSASKRNSYEQYF
CDR3nt: TGCAGTGCTAGTAAGCGGAACTCCTACGAGCAGTACTTC
abundance: many
d_gene: -
j_gene: TRBJ2-7
v_gene: TRBV20-1

CDR3aa: CASSYGLAGRSYNEQFF
CDR3nt: TGTGCCAGCAGCTACGGACTAGCGGGTCGCTCCTACAATGAGCAGTTCTTC
abundance: many
d_gene: TRBD2
j_gene: TRBJ2-1
v_gene: TRBV3-1

CDR3aa: CASSVVLTSGSLDTQYF
CDR3nt: TGTGCCAGCAGCGTAGTCTTGACTAGCGGGAGCTTGGATACGCAGTATTTT
abundance: few
d_gene: TRBD2
j_gene: TRBJ2-3
v_gene: TRBV9

CDR3aa: CASSLGSLYNSPLHF
CDR3nt: TGTGCCAGCAGTTTGGGCAGTCTCTATAATTCACCCCTCCACTTT
abundance: -
d_gene: -
j_gene: TRBJ1-6
v_gene: TRBV28

CDR3aa: CASSHYSEAFF
CDR3nt: TGTGCCAGCAGCCACTACAGTGAAGCTTTCTTT
abundance: few
d_gene: -
j_gene: TRBJ1-1
v_gene: TRBV4-2

CDR3aa: CASSDAPSTDTQYF
CDR3nt: TGTGCCAGCAGTGACGCCCCTAGCACAGATACGCAGTATTTT
abundance: many
d_gene: -
j_gene: TRBJ2-3
v_gene: TRBV6-4

CDR3aa: CASSLLSNTGELFF
CDR3nt: TGTGCCAGCAGCCTACTCTCGAACACCGGGGAGCTGTTTTTT
abundance: many
d_gene: -
j_gene: TRBJ2-2
v_gene: TRBV7-9

CDR3aa: CASEYAGGLNTGELFF
CDR3nt: TGCGCCAGCGAATACGCGGGCGGATTGAACACCGGGGAGCTGTTTTTT
abundance: -
d_gene: -
j_gene: TRBJ2-2
v_gene: TRBV4-1

CDR3aa: CASSDTAQETQYF
CDR3nt: TGTGCCAGCTCAGACACTGCACAAGAGACCCAGTACTTC
abundance: -
d_gene: -
j_gene: TRBJ2-5
v_gene: TRBV18

CDR3aa: CASSETYPPYEQYF
CDR3nt: TGTGCCAGTAGCGAGACTTATCCACCCTACGAGCAGTACTTC
abundance: few
d_gene: -
j_gene: TRBJ2-7
v_gene: TRBV19

CDR3aa: CASSGNSNQPQHF
CDR3nt: TGTGCCAGCAGCGGCAATAGCAATCAGCCCCAGCATTTT
abundance: few
d_gene: -
j_gene: TRBJ1-5
v_gene: TRBV11-2

CDR3aa: CASSHLGLAGGLLTDTQYF
CDR3nt: TGTGCCAGCAGCCATCTGGGACTAGCGGGAGGGCTTCTCACAGATACGCAGTATTTT
abundance: many
d_gene: TRBD2
j_gene: TRBJ2-3
v_gene: TRBV11-2

CDR3aa: CASSRQTSGFPDTQYF
CDR3nt: TGTGCCAGCAGCCGACAGACTAGCGGGTTTCCAGATACGCAGTATTTT
abundance: few
d_gene: TRBD2
j_gene: TRBJ2-3
v_gene: TRBV7-8

CDR3aa: CASSLASTGNSPLHF
CDR3nt: TGTGCCAGCAGCTTAGCGTCTACAGGGAATTCACCCCTCCACTTT
abundance: -
d_gene: -
j_gene: TRBJ1-6
v_gene: TRBV7-2

CDR3aa: CASSLWASGIYEQYF
CDR3nt: TGTGCCAGCAGCTTGTGGGCTAGCGGCATCTACGAGCAGTACTTC
abundance: -
d_gene: TRBD2
j_gene: TRBJ2-7
v_gene: TRBV5-5